One and the same sample provided the 26 T cell receptor beta chains below, sequenced in a study of control samples from healthy donors and cancer patients. Assay: immunoSEQ multiplex PCR; the TCRdb copy retains only in-frame clones and omits some. The sample comprises roughly 400,000 clones, approximately 92% of which are singletons, and around 6.4% rests with the top ten. The sample comprised PBMCs. The receptors derive from a man aged 35 to 55 with head and neck cancer.

The rearrangement joins TRBV28 to TRBJ2-1; D is ambiguous. The ends were cut back, 1 base at V and 8 bases at J, with 3 bases in the middle. Germline values: CDR1 MDHEN, CDR2 SYDVKM. This CDR3 region has 11 residues. The CDR3 here is CASSLYDEQFF. The CDR3 bases are TGTGCCAGCAGTTTATACGATGAGCAGTTCTTC.

The chain couples TRBV5-8 to TRBJ1-1; D remains unclear. The CDR3 is made up of 12 amino acids. Trimming left V 4 bases short and J 5 bases short, with 9 bases between. Germline V gives CDR1 SGHTS, CDR2 YDEGEE. The CDR3: CASSARGTEAFF. In nucleotides, the CDR3 is TGTGCCAGCAGCGCCCGTGGGACTGAAGCTTTCTTT.

This sequence joins TRBV7-9 and TRBJ1-5; D is undetermined. Trimming took 5 bases from V and 8 from J, leaving 10 bases between them. Germline V gene data show CDR1 as SEHNR and CDR2 as FQNEAQ (reference sequence). The CDR3 is 12 residues long. CDR3 loop: CASSQAGEPQHF. The CDR3 DNA is TGTGCCAGCAGCCAAGCTGGGGAGCCCCAGCATTTT.

This chain joins TRBV30 and TRBJ1-3, with TRBD1 identical over 8 bases. Trimming at V came to 1 base and at J to 6 bases, leaving 5 bases not matched to a gene. From germline, CDR1 is GTSNPN and CDR2 SVGIG (reference sequence). The CDR3 extends over 14 amino acids. CDR3 bases: TGTGCCTGGAGTGGCGAGACAGGGGAAAACACCATATATTTT. This gives the protein CAWSGETGENTIYF.

The rearrangement links TRBV6-5 to TRBJ2-6; the D gene is possibly TRBD2 (5 bases). The length of the CDR3 is 16 residues. In germline, CDR1 is MNHEY, CDR2 SVGAGI. V lost 3 bases and J lost 2, with 11 bases in between. The CDR3 here is CASSYGELTGANVLTF. Written as DNA, the CDR3 is TGTGCCAGCAGTTATGGGGAGCTAACTGGGGCCAACGTCCTGACTTTC.

V gene TRBV12-3 or TRBV12-4 combines with J gene TRBJ1-2, with TRBD1 as a possible D gene (6 bases). This CDR3 has 13 residues. The V gene lost 6 bases and the J gene lost 7 bases, with 15 bases spanning the gap. The CDR3 is CASSWGGGFGYTF. The CDR3 DNA reads TGTGCCAGCAGCTGGGGGGGCGGATTTGGCTACACCTTC.

The chain joins TRBV28 to TRBJ1-1, with D uncertain. The CDR3 loop spans 12 amino acids. Germline V CDR1 and CDR2: MDHEN, SYDVKM. Trimming took off 6 bases at V and 7 bases at J, with 12 bases between the two ends. The DNA for the CDR3 is TGTGCCAGCAGAATAGGGAAAGATGAAGCTTTCTTT. Translated, it gives CASRIGKDEAFF.

V usage is TRBV6-1 and J usage is TRBJ1-5; D not resolved. The germline V gene has CDR1 MNHNS and CDR2 SASEGT. V was trimmed by 1 base and J by 4 bases, leaving 8 bases between them. The CDR3 contains 14 residues. CDR3 DNA sequence: TGTGCCAGCAGTGAAGGGCTAGGTAATCAGCCCCAGCATTTT. Its protein is CASSEGLGNQPQHF.

This CDR3 is CASSFGGGNTEAFF. The CDR3 bases are TGTGCCAGCAGCTTCGGCGGGGGGAACACTGAAGCTTTCTTT. The V call is TRBV5-6, the J call TRBJ1-1, with D possibly TRBD1 on 5 matching bases. The germline V and J ends were trimmed by 2 bases and 1 base, with 9 bases remaining between them. The CDR3 spans 14 residues. The germline V gene has CDR1 SGHDT and CDR2 YYEEEE.

The chain carries TRBV7-3 and TRBJ2-5; 10 positions agree with TRBD2. This CDR3 comprises 16 residues. Germline trimming cut 2 bases from V and 5 bases from J; bases unmatched to any gene: 8. Germline V gene data show CDR1 as SGHTA and CDR2 as FQGTGA. The CDR3 region is CASSLFGTSAWETQYF. CDR3 in DNA: TGTGCCAGCAGCTTATTCGGGACTAGCGCGTGGGAGACCCAGTACTTC. The full variable domain, rest sourced from reference TRBV7-3 and TRBJ2-5, is GAGVSQTPSNKVTEKGKYVELRCDPISGHTALYWYRQSLGQGPEFLIYFQGTGAADDSGLPNDRFFAVRPEGSVSTLKIQRTERGDSAVYLCASSLFGTSAWETQYFGPGTRLLVL.

J is TRBJ2-7 and V is TRBV19; 7 bases fit TRBD1. This CDR3 spans 15 amino acids. The germline V gene encodes CDR1 LNHDA and CDR2 SQIVND (reference sequence). The trim removed 4 bases at V and 2 bases at J, leaving 8 bases unmatched. This chain's CDR3 is CASSTPGGTPYEQYF. The DNA for the CDR3 is TGTGCCAGTAGTACACCAGGGGGTACCCCCTACGAGCAGTACTTC.

The chain carries TRBV5-1 and TRBJ1-2; TRBD1 is a possible D gene (5 bases). Trimming left V 3 bases short and J 6 bases short, with 24 bases between. The germline CDR1 and CDR2 sequences are SGHRS and YFSETQ. The length of the CDR3 is 17 residues. CDR3 nucleotide sequence: TGCGCCAGCAGCTCGGGACGCCCTGGGAGTAGGGGTAATGGCTACACCTTC. This gives the protein CASSSGRPGSRGNGYTF.

The V gene is TRBV5-1, the J gene TRBJ2-3; TRBD2 matches at 8 bases. Germline lookup yields CDR1 SGHRS and CDR2 YFSETQ. The CDR3 contains 14 residues. V trimming: 8 bases; J trimming: 2 bases; junction bases outside the gene matches: 7. This chain's CDR3 is CASASGSFTDTQYF. The CDR3 DNA reads TGCGCCAGTGCAAGCGGGAGTTTCACAGATACGCAGTATTTT.

The genes are TRBV28 and TRBJ1-5, with 7 bases lining up with TRBD1. Trimming removed 2 bases from V and 1 base from J; junction bases left unmatched: 8. Germline V gene data show CDR1 as MDHEN and CDR2 as SYDVKM. The CDR3 has 17 residues. CDR3 region: CASSLIQGESSNQPQHF. For the CDR3, the DNA is TGTGCCAGCAGTTTAATTCAGGGGGAAAGCAGCAATCAGCCCCAGCATTTT.

The gene calls are TRBV11-2 and TRBJ1-6, with 11 bases lining up with TRBD1. This CDR3 comprises 15 residues. Unmatched junction bases numbered 3, after V lost 1 base and J lost 10 bases. Looked up from germline, CDR1 is SGHAT and CDR2 is FQNNGV. The CDR3 protein is CASSLGTGGGSPLHF. CDR3 nucleotides: TGTGCCAGCAGCTTAGGGACAGGGGGCGGCTCACCCCTCCACTTT.

The rearrangement links TRBV6-5 to TRBJ2-1, with D hard to call. The length of the CDR3 is 14 residues. Per the germline V gene, CDR1 is MNHEY and CDR2 is SVGAGI. Trimming took 0 bases from V and 8 from J, leaving 11 bases between them. The DNA of the CDR3 is TGTGCCAGCAGTTACTCCCACATCGTGTATGAGCAGTTCTTC. Amino acid sequence: CASSYSHIVYEQFF.

The table lists this clone with a few counts. At the DNA level, this CDR3 is encoded by other sequences in the same sample as well. The chain links TRBV3-1 (or the pseudogene TRBV3-2) to TRBJ1-6; D is undetermined. There are 12 residues in the CDR3. Germline V gene sequence: CDR1 LGHDT, CDR2 YNNKEL (reference sequence). Trimming took 2 bases from V and 8 from J, leaving 4 bases between them. CDR3 region: CASSQRDSPLHF. The CDR3 region has the DNA TGTGCCAGCAGCCAAAGAGATTCACCCCTCCACTTT.

The chain recombines TRBV19 with TRBJ1-4; the match to TRBD1 covers 8 bases. Germline values: CDR1 LNHDA, CDR2 SQIVND (reference sequence). This CDR3 has 17 residues. J was trimmed by 3 bases and V by 1 base; bases with no gene match: 7. The CDR3 DNA sequence: TGTGCCAGTAGTATAGGAAGGACAGGGTCCGCTAATGAAAAACTGTTTTTT. Translation: CASSIGRTGSANEKLFF. The whole variable domain, filled in from reference TRBV19 and TRBJ1-4, reads DGGITQSPKYLFRKEGQNVTLSCEQNLNHDAMYWYRQDPGQGLRLIYYSQIVNDFQKGDIAEGYSVSREKKESFPLTVTSAQKNPTAFYLCASSIGRTGSANEKLFFGSGTQLSVL.

The chain combines TRBV6-6 with TRBJ2-2, with a possible D match to TRBD2 (7 bases). The CDR3 totals 15 residues. The germline gives CDR1 MNHNY, CDR2 SVGAGI (reference sequence). V gave up 6 bases and J gave up 7 bases, with 18 bases separating them. The CDR3 spells CASSLGGLYLGELFF. The DNA of the CDR3 is TGTGCCAGCAGCTTGGGGGGGCTCTACCTCGGGGAGCTGTTTTTT.

The chain couples TRBV29-1 to TRBJ1-4; a weak D match, TRBD1 (5 bases). V lost 0 bases, J lost 4 bases, and 15 bases lay in between. There are 16 residues in the CDR3. Germline V gene lookup returns CDR1 SQVTM and CDR2 ANQGSEA. The CDR3 DNA reads TGCAGCGTTGAAGAGGGCAGACCGGGGCTTAATGAAAAACTGTTTTTT. It encodes CSVEEGRPGLNEKLFF.

This chain joins TRBV30 and TRBJ2-7; D perhaps matches TRBD2 (6 bases). Germline V gene lookup returns CDR1 GTSNPN and CDR2 SVGIG (reference sequence). V lost 5 bases and J lost 3, with 14 bases in between. The CDR3 is 13 residues long. The CDR3 DNA is TGTGCCTGGGACAAGGGGCGGGACTACGAGCAGTACTTC. Its translation is CAWDKGRDYEQYF.

The chain employs TRBV11-1 and TRBJ1-3, with 8 positions matching TRBD1. V dropped 4 bases and J dropped 7; count of bases not matched to a gene: 6. This CDR3 region has 14 residues. Germline V CDR1 and CDR2: SGHAT, FQDESV (reference sequence). The chain's CDR3 is CASSSTTGDNTIYF. The DNA for the CDR3 is TGTGCCAGCAGCTCCACGACAGGGGACAACACCATATATTTT. Variable domain in full (rest from reference TRBV11-1 and TRBJ1-3): EAEVAQSPRYKITEKSQAVAFWCDPISGHATLYWYRQILGQGPELLVQFQDESVVDDSQLPKDRFSAERLKGVDSTLKIQPAELGDSAMYLCASSSTTGDNTIYFGEGSWLTVV.

CDR3 sequence (DNA): TGTGCCAGCAGCCAAGTGGCAGGGACTCCGAACACTGAAGCTTTCTTT. Encoded protein: CASSQVAGTPNTEAFF. V gene TRBV3-1 (or the pseudogene TRBV3-2) combines with J gene TRBJ1-1; a weak D match, TRBD1 (5 bases). V was cut by 1 base and J by 1 base, with 13 bases left in between. This CDR3 spans 16 amino acids. From germline, CDR1 is LGHDT and CDR2 YNNKEL (reference sequence).

The chain combines TRBV27 with TRBJ2-2; tentatively, D is TRBD1 (5 bases). CDR1 and CDR2 (germline): MNHEY, SMNVEV (reference sequence). CDR3 length: 17 residues. The V and J ends lost 8 bases and 6 bases respectively, with 25 bases between them. CDR3 amino acids: CASGQLRYSKGAGELFF. In DNA form, the CDR3 reads TGTGCCAGCGGACAACTCCGGTACTCGAAAGGAGCCGGGGAGCTGTTTTTT.

The DNA for the CDR3 is TGTGCCAGCAGCCGGCCAGGGGGCAGGCGAGGCAATCAGCCCCAGCATTTT. Translated, it gives CASSRPGGRRGNQPQHF. The chain combines TRBV9 with TRBJ1-5; 8 nucleotides match TRBD1. The CDR3 runs to 17 residues. Germline V lookup: CDR1 SGDLS, CDR2 YYNGEE. Trimming at V came to 4 bases and at J to 2 bases, leaving 11 bases not matched to a gene.

The gene calls are TRBV27 and TRBJ1-5; the D is unclear. Germline CDR1 is MNHEY and CDR2 is SMNVEV (reference sequence). The V and J ends lost 3 bases and 4 bases respectively, with 10 bases between them. The CDR3 length is 14 residues. CDR3 nucleotides: TGTGCCAGCAGTTTTGGTAGGGCGAATCAGCCCCAGCATTTT. This codes for CASSFGRANQPQHF.